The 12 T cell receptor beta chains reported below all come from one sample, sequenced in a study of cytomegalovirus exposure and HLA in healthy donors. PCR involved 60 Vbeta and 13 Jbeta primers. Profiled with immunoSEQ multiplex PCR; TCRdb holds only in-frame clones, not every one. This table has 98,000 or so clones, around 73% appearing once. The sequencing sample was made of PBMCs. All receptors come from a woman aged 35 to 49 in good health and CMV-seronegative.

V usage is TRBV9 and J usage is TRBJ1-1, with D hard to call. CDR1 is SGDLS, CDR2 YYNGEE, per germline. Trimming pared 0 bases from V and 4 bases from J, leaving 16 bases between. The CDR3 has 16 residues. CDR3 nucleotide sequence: TGTGCCAGCAGCGTAGCAGGCGTCCTCGTGGGCACTGAAGCTTTCTTT. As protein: CASSVAGVLVGTEAFF.

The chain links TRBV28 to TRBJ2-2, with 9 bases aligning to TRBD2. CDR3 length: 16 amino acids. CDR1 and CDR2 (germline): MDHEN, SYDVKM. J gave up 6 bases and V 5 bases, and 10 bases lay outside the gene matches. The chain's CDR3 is CASSGGGLALAGELFF. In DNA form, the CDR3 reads TGTGCCAGCAGTGGTGGGGGACTAGCTCTCGCCGGGGAGCTGTTTTTT. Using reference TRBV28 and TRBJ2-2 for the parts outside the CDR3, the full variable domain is DVKVTQSSRYLVKRTGEKVFLECVQDMDHENMFWYRQDPGLGLRLIYFSYDVKMKEKGDIPEGYSVSREKKERFSLILESASTNQTSMYLCASSGGGLALAGELFFGEGSRLTVL.

The CDR3 nucleotides are TGCGCCAGCAGCCAGACAGGGTTCCGTCCGGAGGGTGGCTACACCTTC. Amino acid sequence: CASSQTGFRPEGGYTF. The J gene is TRBJ1-2, the V gene TRBV5-1, with 7 bases that match TRBD1. The V and J ends lost 4 bases and 7 bases, in that order; junction bases with no gene match: 16. The CDR3 has 16 residues. CDR1 SGHRS and CDR2 YFSETQ come from the germline V gene.

CDR3 DNA: TGTGCCAGCAGTTTGGCCAGGAATGAAAAACTGTTTTTT. Its translation: CASSLARNEKLFF. The V call is TRBV28, the J call TRBJ1-4; D not certain. Trimming left V 3 bases short and J 5 bases short, with 7 bases between. This CDR3 spans 13 amino acids. The germline gives CDR1 MDHEN, CDR2 SYDVKM.

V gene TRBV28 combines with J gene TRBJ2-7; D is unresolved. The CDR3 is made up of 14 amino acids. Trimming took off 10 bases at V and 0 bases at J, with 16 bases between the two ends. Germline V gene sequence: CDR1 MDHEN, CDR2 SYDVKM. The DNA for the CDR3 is TGTGCCACCGTGTCGACTTTCAGCTCCTACGAGCAGTACTTC. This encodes CATVSTFSSYEQYF.

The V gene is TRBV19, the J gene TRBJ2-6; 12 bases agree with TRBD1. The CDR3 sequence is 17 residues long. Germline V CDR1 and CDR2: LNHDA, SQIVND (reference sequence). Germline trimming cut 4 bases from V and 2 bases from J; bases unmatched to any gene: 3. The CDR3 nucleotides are TGTGCCAGTAGTAACCGGGACAGGGGGCCTGGGGCCAACGTCCTGACTTTC. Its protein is CASSNRDRGPGANVLTF.

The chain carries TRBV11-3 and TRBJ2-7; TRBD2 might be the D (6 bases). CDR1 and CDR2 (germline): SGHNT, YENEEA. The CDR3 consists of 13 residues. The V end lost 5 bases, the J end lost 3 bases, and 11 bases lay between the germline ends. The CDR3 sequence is CASSPGRDYEQYF. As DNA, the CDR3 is TGTGCCAGCAGCCCCGGGCGGGACTACGAGCAGTACTTC.

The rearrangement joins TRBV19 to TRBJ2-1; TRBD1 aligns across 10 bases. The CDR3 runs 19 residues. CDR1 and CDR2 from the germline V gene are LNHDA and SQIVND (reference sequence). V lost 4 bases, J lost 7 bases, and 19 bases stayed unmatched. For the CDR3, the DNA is TGTGCCAGTAGTAAAAAGGGGTATTGGGCGGGACAGGGGAGTAATGAGCAGTTCTTC. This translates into CASSKKGYWAGQGSNEQFF.

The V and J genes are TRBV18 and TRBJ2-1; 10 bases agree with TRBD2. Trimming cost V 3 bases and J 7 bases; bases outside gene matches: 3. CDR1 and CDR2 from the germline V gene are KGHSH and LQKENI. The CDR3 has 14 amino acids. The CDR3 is CASSPSGRKNEQFF. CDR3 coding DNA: TGTGCCAGCTCACCTAGCGGGAGGAAGAATGAGCAGTTCTTC. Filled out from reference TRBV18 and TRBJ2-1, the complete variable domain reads NAGVMQNPRHLVRRRGQEARLRCSPMKGHSHVYWYRQLPEEGLKFMVYLQKENIIDESGMPKERFSAEFPKEGPSILRIQQVVRGDSAAYFCASSPSGRKNEQFFGPGTRLTVL.

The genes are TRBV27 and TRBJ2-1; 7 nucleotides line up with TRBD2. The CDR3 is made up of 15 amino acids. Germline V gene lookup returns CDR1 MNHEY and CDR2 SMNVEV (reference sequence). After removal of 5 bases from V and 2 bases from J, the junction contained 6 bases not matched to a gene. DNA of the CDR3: TGTGCCAGCAGTACCGGGACTACCCCCTACAATGAGCAGTTCTTC. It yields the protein CASSTGTTPYNEQFF.

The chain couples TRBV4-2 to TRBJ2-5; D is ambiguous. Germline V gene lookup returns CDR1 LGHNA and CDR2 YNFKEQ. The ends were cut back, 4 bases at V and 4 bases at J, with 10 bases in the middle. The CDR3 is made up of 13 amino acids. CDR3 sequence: CASSRLSRETQYF. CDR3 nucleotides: TGTGCCAGCAGCCGTCTCTCCCGAGAGACCCAGTACTTC.

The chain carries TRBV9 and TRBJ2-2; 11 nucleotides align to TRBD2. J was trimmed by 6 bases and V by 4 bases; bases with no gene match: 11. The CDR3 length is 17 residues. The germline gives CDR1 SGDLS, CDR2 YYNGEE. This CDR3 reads CASSPGLAGGSAGELFF. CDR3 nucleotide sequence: TGTGCCAGCAGCCCGGGTCTAGCGGGAGGATCGGCCGGGGAGCTGTTTTTT. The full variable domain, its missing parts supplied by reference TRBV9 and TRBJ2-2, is DSGVTQTPKHLITATGQRVTLRCSPRSGDLSVYWYQQSLDQGLQFLIQYYNGEERAKGNILERFSAQQFPDLHSELNLSSLELGDSALYFCASSPGLAGGSAGELFFGEGSRLTVL.